This record looks at one T cell receptor (beta chain) sequence and its context. Its antigen is still unknown. The CDR3 has 15 amino acids. V lost 4 bases and J lost 0, with 13 bases in between. CDR1 is SGDLS, CDR2 YYNGEE, per germline. Here immunoSEQ multiplex PCR was the method, and the copy in TCRdb shows in-frame clones only, minus some. The sample shows around 25,000 clones, roughly 68% of them seen only once. These data belong to a study of cytotoxic CD8 clonotypes in ibrutinib-treated CLL. In the study overall: Specimens for response were gathered following a median roughly twelve months of therapy, spanning 6 to 36. Mean productive templates were roughly 280,000; mean productive rearrangements were 94,082.

Findings and limits, study-wide: Higher circulating CD8+ T-cell counts strongly accompanied higher baseline clonality, above age-matched healthy donors.

This rearrangement joins TRBV9 to TRBJ1-1; D may be TRBD1 (5 bases). The sample here was PBMCs, taken after 24 months of ibrutinib treatment. The TCR sequence derives from a human donor with chronic lymphocytic leukemia. Written as DNA, the CDR3 is TGTGCCAGCAGCACACAGGCTACTGTGAACACTGAAGCTTTCTTT. Protein product: CASSTQATVNTEAFF. Full variable domain (rest looked up from reference TRBV9 and TRBJ1-1): DSGVTQTPKHLITATGQRVTLRCSPRSGDLSVYWYQQSLDQGLQFLIQYYNGEERAKGNILERFSAQQFPDLHSELNLSSLELGDSALYFCASSTQATVNTEAFFGQGTRLTVV.